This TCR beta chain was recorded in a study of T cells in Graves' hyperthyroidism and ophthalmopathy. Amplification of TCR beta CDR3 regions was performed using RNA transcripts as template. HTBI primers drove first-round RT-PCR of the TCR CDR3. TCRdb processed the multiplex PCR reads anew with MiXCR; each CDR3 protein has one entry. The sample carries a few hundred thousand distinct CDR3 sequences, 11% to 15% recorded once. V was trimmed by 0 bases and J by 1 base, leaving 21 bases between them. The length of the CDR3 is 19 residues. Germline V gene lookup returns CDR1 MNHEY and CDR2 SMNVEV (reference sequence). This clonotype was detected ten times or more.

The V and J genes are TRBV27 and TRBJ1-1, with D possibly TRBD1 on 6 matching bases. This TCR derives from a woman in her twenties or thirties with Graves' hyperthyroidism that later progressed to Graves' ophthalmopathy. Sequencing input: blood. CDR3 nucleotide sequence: TGTGCCAGCAGTTTATCTCTGAGCAGGGGCCCCCTATCGAACACTGAAGCTTTCTTT. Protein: CASSLSLSRGPLSNTEAFF.